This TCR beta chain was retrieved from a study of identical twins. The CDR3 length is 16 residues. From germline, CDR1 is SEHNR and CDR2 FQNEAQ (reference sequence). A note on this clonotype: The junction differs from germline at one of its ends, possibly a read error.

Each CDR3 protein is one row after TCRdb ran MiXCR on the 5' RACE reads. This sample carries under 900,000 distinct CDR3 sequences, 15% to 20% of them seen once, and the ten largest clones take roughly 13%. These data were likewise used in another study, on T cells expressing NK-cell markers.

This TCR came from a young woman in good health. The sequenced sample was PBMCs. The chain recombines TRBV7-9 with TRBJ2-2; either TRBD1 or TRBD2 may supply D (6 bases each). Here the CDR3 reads CASSLRRGPKTGELFF. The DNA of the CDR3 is TGTGCCAGCAGCTTACGCCGGGGGCCGAAGACCGGGGAGCTGTTTTTT.